Listed below are T cell receptor beta chains from one sample, sequenced in a study of T cell responses to AZD1222 COVID-19 vaccine. Profiled with immunoSEQ multiplex PCR; TCRdb holds only in-frame clones, not every one. The sample includes more than 130,000 clones, about nine tenths of them seen just once. The starting material was peripheral blood, obtained on day 0 of AZD1222 vaccination. The receptors originated from an adult in good health. Both conserved end residues are part of each CDR3. D genes are given only for firm matches. The size of a clone is reported for some rows only, either as once, few or many, or as a class for expanded clones.

clone size: once; D gene: -; J gene: TRBJ2-7; V gene: TRBV10-1; CDR3 DNA: TGCGCCAGCAGTCCGAGGTTCCGTTCCTACGAGCAGTACTTC; CDR3 protein: CASSPRFRSYEQYF
clone size: -; D gene: -; J gene: TRBJ2-6; V gene: TRBV19; CDR3 DNA: TGTGCCAGTAGTATTGGGAGCTCTGGGGCCAACGTCCTGACTTTC; CDR3 protein: CASSIGSSGANVLTF
clone size: -; D gene: -; J gene: TRBJ2-2; V gene: TRBV29-1; CDR3 DNA: TGCAGCGTTCGAAGCTCTTTTGGGGGGAGCACCGGGGAGCTGTTTTTT; CDR3 protein: CSVRSSFGGSTGELFF
clone size: -; D gene: -; J gene: TRBJ2-5; V gene: TRBV19; CDR3 DNA: TGTGCCACACAGGGAGGGGAGGAGACCCAGTACTTC; CDR3 protein: CATQGGEETQYF
clone size: -; D gene: -; J gene: TRBJ2-2; V gene: TRBV9; CDR3 DNA: TGTGCCAGCAGCGTATGGGACACTACCTACACCGGGGAGCTGTTTTTT; CDR3 protein: CASSVWDTTYTGELFF
clone size: once; D gene: -; J gene: TRBJ2-1; V gene: TRBV6-5; CDR3 DNA: TGTGCCAGCAGTTATTCCAGCTCCTACAATGAGCAGTTCTTC; CDR3 protein: CASSYSSSYNEQFF
clone size: -; D gene: -; J gene: TRBJ1-1; V gene: TRBV7-9; CDR3 DNA: TGTGCCAGCAGCAAAGGGAGAAGGGACACTGAAGCTTTCTTT; CDR3 protein: CASSKGRRDTEAFF
clone size: -; D gene: -; J gene: TRBJ1-2; V gene: TRBV3-1/TRBV3-2; CDR3 DNA: TGTGCCAGCAGCCCCGTTCGAGCAGGGAGTCATGGCTACACCTTC; CDR3 protein: CASSPVRAGSHGYTF
clone size: -; D gene: -; J gene: TRBJ1-3; V gene: TRBV5-8; CDR3 DNA: TGTGCCAGCAGCTTGGGTAGACAGCCTGGAAACACCATATATTTT; CDR3 protein: CASSLGRQPGNTIYF
clone size: -; D gene: -; J gene: TRBJ2-1; V gene: TRBV25-1; CDR3 DNA: TGTGCCAGTCGAAAGGGGGAGGGCCGCGATGAGCAGTTCTTC; CDR3 protein: CASRKGEGRDEQFF
clone size: -; D gene: -; J gene: TRBJ1-2; V gene: TRBV21-1; CDR3 DNA: TGTGCCAGCAGCAAAAGGTGGGGCTCAGGGCCCAACTTC; CDR3 protein: CASSKRWGSGPNF
clone size: -; D gene: TRBD2; J gene: TRBJ2-1; V gene: TRBV7-3; CDR3 DNA: TGTGCCAGCAGCGCAACTAGCGGGAGGTTCGATGAGCAGTTCTTC; CDR3 protein: CASSATSGRFDEQFF
clone size: -; D gene: -; J gene: TRBJ2-2; V gene: TRBV6-4; CDR3 DNA: TGTGCCAGCAGTGGAGGGGTCAACACCGGGGAGCTGTTTTTT; CDR3 protein: CASSGGVNTGELFF
clone size: -; D gene: -; J gene: TRBJ2-7; V gene: TRBV5-1; CDR3 DNA: TGCGCCAGCAGCTTGGGACTAGACGTCGTAGAGCAGTACTTC; CDR3 protein: CASSLGLDVVEQYF
clone size: -; D gene: -; J gene: TRBJ2-3; V gene: TRBV5-1; CDR3 DNA: TGCGCCAGCAGCCTGGACGGGACTAGCACAGATACGCAGTATTTT; CDR3 protein: CASSLDGTSTDTQYF
clone size: -; D gene: -; J gene: TRBJ2-7; V gene: TRBV6-6; CDR3 DNA: TGTGCCAGCAGTTACTGGACGGGGGTATACGAGCAGTACTTC; CDR3 protein: CASSYWTGVYEQYF
clone size: -; D gene: TRBD2; J gene: TRBJ2-3; V gene: TRBV4-1; CDR3 DNA: TGCGCCAGCAGCCAACTCGCGGGAGCAACTCTGGGGGCAGATACGCAGTATTTT; CDR3 protein: CASSQLAGATLGADTQYF
clone size: -; D gene: TRBD2; J gene: TRBJ2-1; V gene: TRBV5-4; CDR3 DNA: TGTGCCAGCAGCTTGGTGGCGGGGGGGCTCCGCGGCAATGAGCAGTTCTTC; CDR3 protein: CASSLVAGGLRGNEQFF
clone size: -; D gene: -; J gene: TRBJ1-5; V gene: TRBV19; CDR3 DNA: TGTGCCAGTAGTATCCCCTTTCGTAGCAATCAGCCCCAGCATTTT; CDR3 protein: CASSIPFRSNQPQHF
clone size: -; D gene: TRBD2; J gene: TRBJ2-2; V gene: TRBV7-9; CDR3 DNA: TGTGCCAGCAGCTCGAGACTAGCGGCCAGCACCGGGGAGCTGTTTTTT; CDR3 protein: CASSSRLAASTGELFF
clone size: -; D gene: -; J gene: TRBJ2-7; V gene: TRBV11-2; CDR3 DNA: TGTGCCAGCAGCTTCTATTCCGGGCCTGCCAACGAGCAGTACTTC; CDR3 protein: CASSFYSGPANEQYF
clone size: -; D gene: -; J gene: TRBJ2-7; V gene: TRBV5-1; CDR3 DNA: TGCGCCAGCAGCTACGGGCGCGAGCCACAGTCCTACGAGCAGTACTTC; CDR3 protein: CASSYGREPQSYEQYF
clone size: -; D gene: -; J gene: TRBJ1-4; V gene: TRBV30; CDR3 DNA: TGTGCCTGGAGTAGGGATTTGGGTGAAAAACTGTTTTTT; CDR3 protein: CAWSRDLGEKLFF
clone size: -; D gene: TRBD1; J gene: TRBJ1-2; V gene: TRBV6-2/TRBV6-3; CDR3 DNA: TGTGCCAGCAGTTCCTCCGCCGGGACAGGGGTCGACTATGGCTACACCTTC; CDR3 protein: CASSSSAGTGVDYGYTF
clone size: -; D gene: -; J gene: TRBJ1-2; V gene: TRBV12-5; CDR3 DNA: TGTGCTAGTGGTCAGGGTTTTACGTATGGCTACACCTTC; CDR3 protein: CASGQGFTYGYTF
clone size: -; D gene: -; J gene: TRBJ1-1; V gene: TRBV27; CDR3 DNA: TGTGCCAGCAGTTCAAGGGGTATGAACACTGAAGCTTTCTTT; CDR3 protein: CASSSRGMNTEAFF
clone size: -; D gene: -; J gene: TRBJ2-5; V gene: TRBV6-5; CDR3 DNA: TGTGCCAGCATCACACTCGGGGGCACGGAGACCCAGTACTTC; CDR3 protein: CASITLGGTETQYF
clone size: -; D gene: -; J gene: TRBJ2-7; V gene: TRBV12-3/TRBV12-4; CDR3 DNA: TGTGCCAGCGCCCAGCTATGGGAGCAGTACTTC; CDR3 protein: CASAQLWEQYF
clone size: -; D gene: -; J gene: TRBJ2-3; V gene: TRBV24-1; CDR3 DNA: TGTGCCACCAGTGGTAGTTGGGAAGGCACAGATACGCAGTATTTT; CDR3 protein: CATSGSWEGTDTQYF
clone size: few; D gene: -; J gene: TRBJ1-6; V gene: TRBV6-1; CDR3 DNA: TGTGCCAGCAGTGAAGTGTTCTCCTATAATTCACCCCTCCACTTT; CDR3 protein: CASSEVFSYNSPLHF
clone size: -; D gene: -; J gene: TRBJ1-4; V gene: TRBV6-2/TRBV6-3; CDR3 DNA: TGTGCCAGCAGTCGCCCGGGGGAAGCTAATGAAAAACTGTTTTTT; CDR3 protein: CASSRPGEANEKLFF
clone size: few; D gene: TRBD1; J gene: TRBJ1-6; V gene: TRBV4-3; CDR3 DNA: TGCGCCAGCAGCCAAGAATTGAAGGGGGCCGAGTATAATTCACCCCTCCACTTT; CDR3 protein: CASSQELKGAEYNSPLHF
clone size: few; D gene: -; J gene: TRBJ2-7; V gene: TRBV11-2; CDR3 DNA: TGTGCCAGCAGCTTAGGCAGGGGCAACGTCGAGCAGTACTTC; CDR3 protein: CASSLGRGNVEQYF
clone size: -; D gene: -; J gene: TRBJ1-2; V gene: TRBV6-5; CDR3 DNA: TGTGCCAGCACCCTCGACAGAACCTATGGCTACACCTTC; CDR3 protein: CASTLDRTYGYTF
clone size: once; D gene: TRBD1; J gene: TRBJ2-2; V gene: TRBV5-4; CDR3 DNA: TGTGCCAGCAGATCCGCACAGGGGGCCGGCGGGGAGCTGTTTTTT; CDR3 protein: CASRSAQGAGGELFF
clone size: -; D gene: TRBD2; J gene: TRBJ2-3; V gene: TRBV3-1/TRBV3-2; CDR3 DNA: TGTGCCAGCAGGAGGGGAGCGGGGGGGCCAGGAGGCACAGATACGCAGTATTTT; CDR3 protein: CASRRGAGGPGGTDTQYF
clone size: -; D gene: -; J gene: TRBJ2-3; V gene: TRBV11-3; CDR3 DNA: TGTGCCAGCAGCTTAGGAGGAGCAGATACGCAGTATTTT; CDR3 protein: CASSLGGADTQYF
clone size: -; D gene: -; J gene: TRBJ1-4; V gene: TRBV9; CDR3 DNA: TGTGCCAGCAGCGTTTCTACAGAGGCTAATGAAAAACTGTTTTTT; CDR3 protein: CASSVSTEANEKLFF
clone size: -; D gene: -; J gene: TRBJ1-4; V gene: TRBV19; CDR3 DNA: TGTGCCAGTAGTCGGTGGGGGACTAATGAAAAACTGTTTTTT; CDR3 protein: CASSRWGTNEKLFF
clone size: -; D gene: -; J gene: TRBJ1-1; V gene: TRBV5-4; CDR3 DNA: TGTGCCAGCAGCCCCATAGGACGCCTTGAAGCTTTCTTT; CDR3 protein: CASSPIGRLEAFF
clone size: -; D gene: -; J gene: TRBJ2-3; V gene: TRBV11-3; CDR3 DNA: TGTGCCAGCAGCTTAGCTAGGTCCTCCGATACGCAGTATTTT; CDR3 protein: CASSLARSSDTQYF
clone size: -; D gene: TRBD1; J gene: TRBJ1-1; V gene: TRBV5-1; CDR3 DNA: TGCGCCAGCAGCGTCCCCCGGGACAGAGATGAAGCTTTCTTT; CDR3 protein: CASSVPRDRDEAFF
clone size: -; D gene: -; J gene: TRBJ1-5; V gene: TRBV4-1; CDR3 DNA: TGCGCCAGCAGCCAAGTCGAAACCGGAAATCAGCCCCAGCATTTT; CDR3 protein: CASSQVETGNQPQHF
clone size: -; D gene: -; J gene: TRBJ2-3; V gene: TRBV6-5; CDR3 DNA: TGTGCCAGCAGTTATCTAGGGAGGGATACGCAGTATTTT; CDR3 protein: CASSYLGRDTQYF
clone size: -; D gene: TRBD2; J gene: TRBJ2-3; V gene: TRBV3-1/TRBV3-2; CDR3 DNA: TGTGCCAGCAGCCACCTAGCGGGAGCCCGCACAGATACGCAGTATTTT; CDR3 protein: CASSHLAGARTDTQYF
clone size: -; D gene: TRBD2; J gene: TRBJ2-7; V gene: TRBV7-3; CDR3 DNA: TGTGCCAGCAGCTTAGGCGGGAGAGTATACGAGCAGTACTTC; CDR3 protein: CASSLGGRVYEQYF
clone size: -; D gene: -; J gene: TRBJ1-1; V gene: TRBV4-1; CDR3 DNA: TGCGCCAGCAGCCAGGCAGCTAACCCGCTAAACACTGAAGCTTTCTTT; CDR3 protein: CASSQAANPLNTEAFF
clone size: -; D gene: -; J gene: TRBJ1-2; V gene: TRBV27; CDR3 DNA: TGTGCCAGCGGATGGCCGCAGTCTTATGGCTACACCTTC; CDR3 protein: CASGWPQSYGYTF
clone size: -; D gene: -; J gene: TRBJ2-2; V gene: TRBV6-5; CDR3 DNA: TGTGCCAGCAGCCAGGGGCCCTCAGACACCGGGGAGCTGTTTTTT; CDR3 protein: CASSQGPSDTGELFF
clone size: -; D gene: TRBD1; J gene: TRBJ1-2; V gene: TRBV11-2; CDR3 DNA: TGTGCCAGCAGCTTTGGGACAGGAAACTATGGCTACACCTTC; CDR3 protein: CASSFGTGNYGYTF
clone size: -; D gene: -; J gene: TRBJ1-2; V gene: TRBV5-1; CDR3 DNA: TGCGCCAGCAGCTTGACTGTGGCGGCAGGGAGTGGCTACACCTTC; CDR3 protein: CASSLTVAAGSGYTF
clone size: many; D gene: -; J gene: TRBJ1-1; V gene: TRBV4-2; CDR3 DNA: TGTGCCAGCAGCCAAGAGGTAAGGAACACTGAAGCTTTCTTT; CDR3 protein: CASSQEVRNTEAFF
clone size: -; D gene: -; J gene: TRBJ1-3; V gene: TRBV6-1; CDR3 DNA: TGTGCCAGCAGTGAGAATCGAGGACAGGGAAACACCATATATTTT; CDR3 protein: CASSENRGQGNTIYF
clone size: -; D gene: TRBD2; J gene: TRBJ2-1; V gene: TRBV9; CDR3 DNA: TGTGCCAGCAGCTTCAGAACTAGCGGGCACTACAATGAGCAGTTCTTC; CDR3 protein: CASSFRTSGHYNEQFF
clone size: -; D gene: -; J gene: TRBJ2-1; V gene: TRBV6-2/TRBV6-3; CDR3 DNA: TGTGCCAGCAGTTTAGTGGGAGGCGGCGGGGATGAGCAGTTCTTC; CDR3 protein: CASSLVGGGGDEQFF